The 26 T cell receptor beta chains given below trace back to one sample, sequenced in a study of control samples from healthy donors and cancer patients (dated by TCRdb to between 2020 and 2021). Library construction relied on the immunoSEQ multiplex PCR assay. As stored in TCRdb, this immuneACCESS dataset retains in-frame rearrangements with V and J assigned. A fraction of the clones does not appear; measured against another copy, unresolved V genes explain less than half of the discrepancy, and the remainder lacks a known reason. The sample table holds about 150,000 clones, of which around 90% were seen once. The biggest ten clones account for over 1.5% of the sample. The sample taken for sequencing was blood. The source of these receptors is a man aged 18 to 29 in good health.

The gene calls are TRBV11-3 and TRBJ2-2, with a tentative D call TRBD1 (6 bases). V was pared by 5 bases and J by 5 bases, with 9 bases between. There are 13 residues in the CDR3. The germline gives CDR1 SGHNT, CDR2 YENEEA. The CDR3 is CASSLQGTGELFF. The CDR3 DNA follows: TGTGCCAGCAGCCTCCAGGGGACCGGGGAGCTGTTTTTT.

The chain employs TRBV28 and TRBJ2-7, with D perhaps matching TRBD1 or TRBD2 (6 bases each). CDR1 is MDHEN and CDR2 is SYDVKM in the germline V gene. Trimming took 6 bases from V and 4 from J, leaving 13 bases between them. This CDR3 has 13 residues. CDR3 in DNA: TGTGCCAGCAGCTTGGGGGGCCGGTACGAGCAGTACTTC. Amino acids: CASSLGGRYEQYF.

This sequence joins TRBV18 and TRBJ2-3, with 15 bases matching TRBD2. Looked up from germline, CDR1 is KGHSH and CDR2 is LQKENI. With 6 bases clipped from V and 5 bases from J, the junction kept 6 bases outside the gene matches. CDR3 length: 16 amino acids. The CDR3 region has the DNA TGTGCCAGCTCTCGGACTAGCGGGGGGGCAGGAGATACGCAGTATTTT. It encodes CASSRTSGGAGDTQYF.

The chain is built from TRBV29-1 and TRBJ2-7; 9 positions agree with TRBD1. Losses at the gene ends were 0 bases for V and 0 bases for J; bases not matched to a gene: 6. The CDR3 length is 16 residues. Germline V gene data show CDR1 as SQVTM and CDR2 as ANQGSEA. In DNA form, the CDR3 reads TGCAGCGTTGAAGAACGGCGGACAGGGGACTCCTACGAGCAGTACTTC. Its translation is CSVEERRTGDSYEQYF.

The rearrangement joins TRBV7-2 to TRBJ2-5, with 13 positions matching TRBD2. The V gene end was trimmed by 5 bases and the J gene end by 5 bases; junction bases not matched to a gene: 8. The CDR3 contains 16 residues. Germline V gene lookup returns CDR1 SGHTA and CDR2 FQGNSA. CDR3 region: CASSRTSGGRGETQYF. CDR3 nucleotides: TGTGCCAGCAGCAGGACTAGCGGGGGCCGGGGGGAGACCCAGTACTTC.

This clone has just one count. The gene calls are TRBV20-1 and TRBJ2-1; 8 nucleotides match TRBD2. This CDR3 has 15 amino acids. CDR1 is DFQATT, CDR2 SNEGSKA, per germline (reference sequence). V dropped 3 bases and J dropped 4; count of bases not matched to a gene: 8. CDR3 protein: CSASMSGGRYNEQFF. The DNA of the CDR3 is TGCAGTGCTAGTATGAGCGGGGGCCGTTACAATGAGCAGTTCTTC.

The rearrangement uses TRBV9 and TRBJ2-3; no reliable D call. Per germline, CDR1 SGDLS and CDR2 YYNGEE. The V gene lost 0 bases and the J gene lost 2 bases, with 10 bases spanning the gap. The CDR3 runs 15 residues. The CDR3 DNA is TGTGCCAGCAGCGTAGGTCCCTACCACACAGATACGCAGTATTTT. Its protein is CASSVGPYHTDTQYF.

The rearrangement uses TRBV9 and TRBJ2-3; 14 positions agree with TRBD2. Germline V CDR1 and CDR2: SGDLS, YYNGEE. V trimming: 1 base; J trimming: 2 bases; junction bases outside the gene matches: 9. This CDR3 region has 19 residues. As DNA, the CDR3 is TGTGCCAGCAGCGTAACGACTAGCGGGGGGGAGGGGCACACAGATACGCAGTATTTT. The encoded protein is CASSVTTSGGEGHTDTQYF.

The chain joins TRBV5-6 to TRBJ1-2, with D unclear. CDR3 length: 13 residues. Trimming stripped 4 bases from V and 4 bases from J, with 11 bases between. From germline, CDR1 is SGHDT and CDR2 YYEEEE. CDR3: CASSRQTTYGYTF. The CDR3 DNA reads as TGTGCCAGCAGCCGGCAGACCACCTATGGCTACACCTTC.

This chain uses TRBV5-1 with TRBJ2-1, with 11 nucleotides matching TRBD2. CDR1 is SGHRS and CDR2 is YFSETQ in the germline V gene. The CDR3 is 14 residues long. V shed 5 bases and J 9 bases; nucleotides not matched to a gene: 7. The CDR3 reads CASSGTSGELEQFF. The CDR3 region has the DNA TGCGCCAGCAGTGGGACTAGCGGAGAACTTGAGCAGTTCTTC.

As DNA, the CDR3 is TGTGCCAGCAGCCAAGATCTCGAGAAAGTAAATGAAAAACTGTTTTTT. Residues: CASSQDLEKVNEKLFF. The chain joins TRBV4-2 to TRBJ1-4; no clear D. The CDR3 length is 16 residues. The germline gives CDR1 LGHNA, CDR2 YNFKEQ. Trimming cost V 0 bases and J 5 bases, with 13 bases left between them.

The chain employs TRBV5-1 and TRBJ1-2; no clear D. CDR3 length: 14 residues. Trimming took off 4 bases at V and 7 bases at J, with 17 bases between the two ends. Germline loops: CDR1 SGHRS, CDR2 YFSETQ. CDR3 sequence: CASSPGEGTSGYTF. The CDR3, as DNA: TGCGCCAGCAGCCCCGGGGAGGGAACGTCTGGCTACACCTTC.

The chain employs TRBV2 and TRBJ2-7, with a possible D match to TRBD2 (5 bases). This CDR3 is built from 13 residues. Germline V gives CDR1 SNHLY, CDR2 FYNNEI. The V gene lost 3 bases and the J gene lost 7 bases, with 13 bases spanning the gap. The CDR3 DNA is TGTGCCAGCAGTGAGGAGGTGACTATAGAGCAGTACTTC. Translating gives CASSEEVTIEQYF.

The chain uses TRBV12-3 or TRBV12-4 and TRBJ2-7, with D possibly being TRBD1 (5 bases). With 4 bases removed from V and 6 bases from J, the gap between germline ends came to 7 bases. The CDR3 totals 11 residues. CDR3: CASSWGGEQYF. The CDR3 bases are TGTGCCAGCAGTTGGGGCGGCGAGCAGTACTTC.

The chain carries TRBV20-1 and TRBJ1-2; D might be TRBD1 (5 bases). The CDR3 is 11 residues long. Germline values: CDR1 DFQATT, CDR2 SNEGSKA (reference sequence). CDR3 in DNA: TGCAGGACAGCCTCTGCCTATGGCTACACCTTC. Its translation: CRTASAYGYTF.

The chain couples TRBV3-1 (or the pseudogene TRBV3-2) to TRBJ2-3; 13 nucleotides line up with TRBD2. The CDR3 totals 16 residues. Germline CDR1 is LGHDT and CDR2 is YNNKEL (reference sequence). Unmatched junction bases numbered 2, after V lost 3 bases and J lost 2 bases. The CDR3 sequence: CASSQGLAGFTDTQYF. CDR3 sequence (DNA): TGTGCCAGCAGCCAGGGACTAGCGGGATTCACAGATACGCAGTATTTT.

V usage is TRBV13 and J usage is TRBJ2-3; D uncertain. V was clipped by 5 bases and J by 1 base, with 13 bases between them. Germline CDR1 PRHDT, CDR2 FYEKMQ (reference sequence). The CDR3 consists of 15 residues. Here the CDR3 reads CASSTRTERTDTQYF. The CDR3 region has the DNA TGTGCCAGCAGCACCCGGACGGAACGCACAGATACGCAGTATTTT.

The count of this clone is one. The chain is built from TRBV23-1 and TRBJ2-7; 9 bases map to TRBD2. TRBV23-1 has ORF status, its function being uncertain. Trimming cost V 4 bases and J 5 bases; bases outside gene matches: 6. This CDR3 is 14 amino acids long. CDR3 sequence: CASSLAGGRDEQYF. As DNA, the CDR3 is TGCGCCAGCAGTCTTGCGGGGGGGCGGGACGAGCAGTACTTC.

This rearrangement joins TRBV18 to TRBJ1-2, with a tentative D call TRBD1 (5 bases). CDR1 and CDR2 (germline): KGHSH, LQKENI. V lost 0 bases, J lost 7 bases, and 9 bases lay in between. The CDR3 is made up of 13 amino acids. The CDR3 DNA is TGTGCCAGCTCACCACCCCAGGGAGGTGGCTACACCTTC. Translation gives CASSPPQGGGYTF.

The gene calls are TRBV24-1 and TRBJ2-3; D is possibly TRBD1 (6 bases). CDR1 and CDR2 (germline): KGHDR, SFDVKD. Trimming took 2 bases from V and 2 from J, leaving 13 bases between them. This CDR3 is built from 16 residues. This CDR3 is CATSDSTGPLTDTQYF. The CDR3 nucleotides are TGTGCCACCAGTGATTCGACAGGACCCCTCACAGATACGCAGTATTTT.

J is TRBJ2-7 and V is TRBV9; perhaps TRBD2 as D (5 bases). CDR1 is SGDLS, CDR2 YYNGEE, per germline. V lost 0 bases to trimming and J lost 7 bases, with 14 bases between them. The CDR3 has 14 residues. The CDR3 sequence is CASSVGGLKGEQYF. The CDR3 DNA sequence: TGTGCCAGCAGCGTAGGAGGGTTGAAGGGTGAGCAGTACTTC.

There are a few counts of this clone. This rearrangement joins TRBV6-5 to TRBJ1-4; 7 bases fit TRBD1. J lost 12 bases, V lost 2 bases, and 15 bases had no gene match. Germline assignment: CDR1 MNHEY and CDR2 SVGAGI. The CDR3 runs 16 residues. The CDR3 loop is CASSYTQRVLTGELFF. DNA for the CDR3: TGTGCCAGCAGTTACACCCAGCGAGTTCTTACAGGGGAACTGTTTTTT.

The CDR3 region has the DNA TGCAGTGCTACTGATACCTCCTACGAGCAGTACTTC. Encoded protein: CSATDTSYEQYF. The chain combines TRBV20-1 with TRBJ2-7; D not certain. CDR3 length: 12 residues. Looked up from germline, CDR1 is DFQATT and CDR2 is SNEGSKA (reference sequence). V was pared by 4 bases and J by 0 bases, with 7 bases between.

The chain employs TRBV19 and TRBJ1-1, with a weak D call TRBD1 (5 bases). Trimming stripped 3 bases from V and 2 bases from J, with 7 bases between. The germline gives CDR1 LNHDA, CDR2 SQIVND (reference sequence). The CDR3 sequence is 13 residues long. In nucleotides, the CDR3 is TGTGCCAGTAGTATTGGGGACAACACTGAAGCTTTCTTT. Protein product: CASSIGDNTEAFF.

The chain links TRBV9 to TRBJ2-1; 9 bases fit TRBD2. V lost 2 bases to trimming and J lost 7 bases; unmatched junction nucleotides: 16. Looked up from germline, CDR1 is SGDLS and CDR2 is YYNGEE. This CDR3 comprises 18 residues. The CDR3 sequence: CASSVRRLGRGGLNEQFF. The CDR3 DNA sequence: TGTGCCAGCAGCGTTAGACGGCTTGGGCGGGGGGGCCTAAATGAGCAGTTCTTC.

V and J are TRBV7-9 and TRBJ2-7; 10 bases line up with TRBD1. After removal of 6 bases from V and 0 bases from J, the junction contained 8 bases not matched to a gene. CDR1 and CDR2 (germline): SEHNR, FQNEAQ (reference sequence). The CDR3 is made up of 16 amino acids. The CDR3 sequence: CASSPGQGESSYEQYF. CDR3 coding DNA: TGTGCCAGCAGTCCCGGACAGGGGGAAAGCTCCTACGAGCAGTACTTC.